This is a list of T cell receptor beta chains from one sample in a study of graft-versus-host responses after intestinal transplantation. Libraries were prepared by immunoSEQ multiplex PCR; TCRdb keeps only in-frame clonotypes and omits some of them. The table has tens of thousands of clones, 90% to 95% seen once. The sequenced sample was PBMCs, obtained 16 days after intestinal transplant. The receptor set was obtained from a human patient who received an intestinal transplant, so some T cells may come from the graft donor. The CDR3 runs from the conserved cysteine through the conserved F or W. D genes are given only for firm matches. The listing skips clone size in some rows; elsewhere it reads once, few, many or a size class.

TRBJ2-1,.,TRBV7-3,.,TGTGCCAGCAGTTCCGGGACCACCAGCTCCTACAATGAGCAGTTCTTC,CASSSGTTSSYNEQFF
TRBJ2-7,.,TRBV28,TRBD2,TGTGCCAGCAGTGCCCTTACTAGCGGGAGATACGAGCAGTACTTC,CASSALTSGRYEQYF
TRBJ2-7,.,TRBV6-5,.,TGTGCCAGCAGTAGGGTCGAGCAGTACTTC,CASSRVEQYF
TRBJ2-1,.,TRBV27,.,TGTGCCAGCAGTTTAGGGGGGAGGGGGTACAATGAGCAGTTCTTC,CASSLGGRGYNEQFF
TRBJ2-7,once,TRBV7-2,TRBD1,TGTGCCAGCAGCTTGTCCGGGACAGGGCCCTACGAGCAGTACTTC,CASSLSGTGPYEQYF
TRBJ2-7,.,TRBV5-6,.,TGTGCCAGTCAAGCCGGGACATCTGACGAGCAGTACTTC,CASQAGTSDEQYF
TRBJ2-5,.,TRBV5-1,.,TGCGCCAGCAGCTCGGGATCGCAAGAGACCCAGTACTTC,CASSSGSQETQYF
TRBJ1-1,.,TRBV13,.,TGTGCCAGCAGTCTTAGAGGTGCGGGCCCGGGGATATACACTGAAGCTTTCTTT,CASSLRGAGPGIYTEAFF
TRBJ2-3,once,TRBV15,.,TGTGCCACCAGCAGTCGAGGGGCCCCCGGCACGCAGTATTTT,CATSSRGAPGTQYF
TRBJ2-3,.,TRBV6-5,.,TGTGCCAGCAGTTACGCCGGGACTCCCTTAGCAGATACGCAGTATTTT,CASSYAGTPLADTQYF
TRBJ2-7,.,TRBV4-1,.,TGCGCCAGCAGCCAAGTACTTACCTACGAGCAGTACTTC,CASSQVLTYEQYF
TRBJ1-1,.,TRBV28,.,TGTGCCACCGATGTGGGGGGCGCGGGGACTGAAGCTTTCTTT,CATDVGGAGTEAFF
TRBJ2-3,.,TRBV7-9,.,TGTGCCAGCAGCTCAAAACGGATTGATCTTTGGAACACAGATACGCAGTATTTT,CASSSKRIDLWNTDTQYF
TRBJ2-3,.,TRBV11-2,.,TGTGCCAGCAGCTTAGTCCCACTAGGAATCGGCACAGATACGCAGTATTTT,CASSLVPLGIGTDTQYF
TRBJ2-2,.,TRBV6-1,.,TGTGCCAGCCCGATGGCCGGGGAGCTGTTTTTT,CASPMAGELFF
TRBJ2-7,.,TRBV15,TRBD2,TGTGCCACCAGCAGAGATCTGAGCGGGAGCTCCTACGAGCAGTACTTC,CATSRDLSGSSYEQYF
TRBJ2-7,.,TRBV28,TRBD2,TGTGCCAGCAGTTTAAGTTCGGGAGGGCCTCTCGAGCAGTACTTC,CASSLSSGGPLEQYF
TRBJ2-1,.,TRBV9,TRBD2,TGTGCCAGCAGCGTAGGTGGTAGCGGGGCCTACAATGAGCAGTTCTTC,CASSVGGSGAYNEQFF
TRBJ1-5,.,TRBV18,.,TGTGCCAGCTCATCATCAGGGGATCAGCCCCAGCATTTT,CASSSSGDQPQHF
TRBJ2-7,.,TRBV5-1,.,TGCGCCAGCAGCTCCTGGGACTTTGACTACGAGCAGTACTTC,CASSSWDFDYEQYF
TRBJ2-3,.,TRBV19,.,TGTGCCAGTAGTATGGGAGTGTGGTCGTCAGATACGCAGTATTTT,CASSMGVWSSDTQYF
TRBJ2-1,.,TRBV19,.,TGTGCCAGTATGGGAAGGCGGTTCGACAATGAGCAGTTCTTC,CASMGRRFDNEQFF
TRBJ2-3,.,TRBV6-1,.,TGTGCCAGCGTTGAGGGGGGCACAGATACGCAGTATTTT,CASVEGGTDTQYF
TRBJ2-5,.,TRBV9,.,TGTGCCAGCAGCGCAATGGGGGACCAAGAGACCCAGTACTTC,CASSAMGDQETQYF
TRBJ2-1,.,TRBV27,TRBD2,TGTGCCAGCAGAACTAGCGGCACCTCCTACAATGAGCAGTTCTTC,CASRTSGTSYNEQFF
TRBJ1-4,.,TRBV7-9,TRBD1,TGTGCCAGCCAGGGGGGCATCGTTAATGAAAAACTGTTTTTT,CASQGGIVNEKLFF
TRBJ2-7,.,TRBV5-8,.,TGTGCCAGCAGCTCCCTTTCAGGGGTCGGTTACGAGCAGTACTTC,CASSSLSGVGYEQYF
TRBJ2-1,.,TRBV4-2,.,TGTGCCAGCAGCTGGGACCTCTACAATGAGCAGTTCTTC,CASSWDLYNEQFF
TRBJ1-1,.,TRBV30,.,TGTGCCTGGAAGCGGGGACAAACCATGAACACTGAAGCTTTCTTT,CAWKRGQTMNTEAFF
TRBJ2-1,.,TRBV5-1,TRBD2,TGCGCCAGCAGTTCACCTAGCGCGCCTAGCGGGCGTGGGGACAATGAGCAGTTCTTC,CASSSPSAPSGRGDNEQFF
TRBJ1-3,.,TRBV15,.,TGTGCCACCAGCAGAGGATCAGGGGCTGGAAACACCATATATTTT,CATSRGSGAGNTIYF
TRBJ1-5,.,TRBV5-5,.,TGTGCCAGCAGCCATTCTGGGTCAATAAATCAGCCCCAGCATTTT,CASSHSGSINQPQHF
TRBJ2-1,.,TRBV9,TRBD2,TGTGCCAGCAGCGTAAAACTAGCGGGAGGTTTGGAGCAGTTCTTC,CASSVKLAGGLEQFF